The 16 T cell receptor beta chains in this list originate from one sample, sequenced in a study of cytomegalovirus exposure and HLA in healthy donors. The PCR ran on 60 Vbeta and 13 Jbeta primers. Using immunoSEQ multiplex PCR, the repertoire was profiled, and TCRdb retains in-frame clones only, with some absent. Here the sample spans some 120,000 clones, about 72% being singletons. The sequencing input was PBMCs. These receptors were collected from a man aged 30 to 45 in good health and CMV-seropositive.

This clone was counted a few times. The rearrangement joins TRBV27 to TRBJ2-1; D is possibly TRBD2 (5 bases). CDR3 size: 16 residues. The V gene's germline CDR1 is MNHEY and CDR2 SMNVEV (reference sequence). V was clipped by 7 bases and J by 8 bases, with 24 bases between them. The CDR3 nucleotides read TGTGCCAGCACTACCCGGGCCGGAGGATTTTTGGATGAGCAGTTCTTC. Its protein product is CASTTRAGGFLDEQFF.

With regard to this clone: Its ends do not fully match the called genes, so a read error is possible. The rearrangement joins TRBV7-7 to TRBJ2-5, with 8 bases aligning to TRBD2. The CDR3 length is 14 residues. Germline assignment: CDR1 SSHAT and CDR2 FNYEAQ (reference sequence). The CDR3: CASSFTSGQETQYF. In DNA, the CDR3 is TGTGCTAGCAGCTTTACTAGCGGTCAAGAGACCCAGTACTTC.

This rearrangement joins TRBV27 to TRBJ2-7, with a tentative D call TRBD1 (6 bases). CDR1 is MNHEY, CDR2 SMNVEV, per germline (reference sequence). The CDR3 contains 12 residues. V was shortened by 5 bases and J by 5 bases, with 10 bases between the two germline ends. The CDR3 here is CASSPRQDEQYF. Here the CDR3 DNA reads TGTGCCAGCAGTCCAAGACAGGACGAGCAGTACTTC.

V usage is TRBV9 and J usage is TRBJ2-1; 7 positions match TRBD1. CDR1 and CDR2 (germline): SGDLS, YYNGEE. Trimming cost V 1 base and J 9 bases; bases outside gene matches: 13. The CDR3 consists of 16 residues. DNA for the CDR3: TGTGCCAGCAGCGTAACAGGGGTGACGTCTAAGAGTGAGCAGTTCTTC. Translated: CASSVTGVTSKSEQFF.

This clone was picked up a small number of times. The chain recombines TRBV9 with TRBJ2-2; D is possibly TRBD2 (6 bases). The germline gives CDR1 SGDLS, CDR2 YYNGEE. Trimming cost V 0 bases and J 2 bases, with 17 bases left between them. This CDR3 has 18 amino acids. This chain's CDR3 is CASSVEPSSGLNTGELFF. As DNA, the CDR3 is TGTGCCAGCAGCGTAGAACCCTCCAGCGGGCTTAACACCGGGGAGCTGTTTTTT.

The chain uses TRBV27 and TRBJ2-5, with 10 nucleotides matching TRBD2. The CDR3 has 14 residues. V shed 5 bases, J shed 7 bases, and the junction held 7 bases outside the gene matches. The germline CDR1 and CDR2 sequences are MNHEY and SMNVEV (reference sequence). The DNA for the CDR3 is TGTGCCAGCAGTACAGCGGGAGGGCCGGGGACCCAGTACTTC. This encodes CASSTAGGPGTQYF.

This chain uses TRBV6-1 with TRBJ2-1; D possibly corresponds to TRBD1 (5 bases). Germline V gives CDR1 MNHNS, CDR2 SASEGT. Trimming took 4 bases from V and 3 from J, leaving 16 bases between them. The CDR3 runs 16 residues. CDR3 amino acids: CASSVRSVGLYNEQFF. CDR3 bases: TGTGCCAGCAGTGTCCGTTCGGTGGGGCTCTACAATGAGCAGTTCTTC.

V usage is TRBV2 and J usage is TRBJ2-3; no clear D. V lost 1 base and J 4 bases, leaving 15 bases between the germline ends. Germline V gene sequence: CDR1 SNHLY, CDR2 FYNNEI. The CDR3 extends over 16 amino acids. The CDR3 DNA reads TGTGCCAGCAGTGAAGGACTTCTTATCATTCCAGATACGCAGTATTTT. This codes for CASSEGLLIIPDTQYF.

The chain has TRBV29-1 and TRBJ1-5, with D tentatively TRBD1 (5 bases). Deletions cut 4 bases from V and 7 bases from J, with 8 bases between. Germline V gives CDR1 SQVTM, CDR2 ANQGSEA. CDR3 length equals 11 residues. The CDR3: CSVAGPQPQHF. The CDR3 region has the DNA TGCAGCGTTGCAGGGCCGCAGCCCCAGCATTTT.

The chain uses TRBV7-3 and TRBJ2-5; TRBD1 is a possible D gene (6 bases). Germline CDR1 is SGHTA and CDR2 is FQGTGA. Trimming removed 5 bases at V and 4 bases at J, with 8 bases between. This CDR3 has 12 residues. The CDR3 DNA sequence: TGTGCCAGCAGCGAGGACAGAGAGACCCAGTACTTC. Encoded protein: CASSEDRETQYF.

This rearrangement joins TRBV5-4 to TRBJ2-2; 9 bases map to TRBD2. CDR3 length equals 17 residues. V was pared by 4 bases and J by 2 bases, with 9 bases of the junction left unmatched. Germline CDR1 reads SGHNT; CDR2 reads YYREEE (reference sequence). The CDR3 loop reads CASSPTTSGINTGELFF. DNA of the CDR3: TGTGCCAGCAGCCCGACGACTAGCGGAATAAACACCGGGGAGCTGTTTTTT.

Turning to this clone: At one end, the junction sequence differs from germline, possibly due to a read error. This sequence joins TRBV5-6 and TRBJ1-4; D is undetermined. Germline CDR1 and CDR2: SGHDT and YYEEEE. The CDR3 loop spans 11 amino acids. In DNA form, the CDR3 reads TGTGCCAGCAGCTCCGGCGGGAATTACAATTTT. Translating gives CASSSGGNYNF. The entire variable domain, with the rest obtained from reference TRBV5-6 and TRBJ1-4, is as follows: DAGVTQSPTHLIKTRGQQVTLRCSPKSGHDTVSWYQQALGQGPQFIFQYYEEEERQRGNFPDRFSGHQFPNYSSELNVNALLLGDSALYLCASSSGGNYNFGSGTQLSVL.

The chain carries TRBV7-2 and TRBJ2-1, with 8 nucleotides matching TRBD2. J was trimmed by 2 bases and V by 7 bases; bases with no gene match: 4. CDR3 size: 14 residues. The V gene's germline CDR1 is SGHTA and CDR2 FQGNSA. The CDR3 sequence is CASKRAGAYNEQFF. The DNA of the CDR3 is TGTGCCAGCAAAAGAGCGGGAGCCTACAATGAGCAGTTCTTC.

The V and J genes are TRBV6-5 and TRBJ2-7; TRBD2 is a possible D gene (5 bases). The V gene lost 5 bases and the J gene lost 1 base, with 15 bases spanning the gap. The germline V gene encodes CDR1 MNHEY and CDR2 SVGAGI. The CDR3 length is 15 residues. CDR3 in amino acids: CASSRSGLGSYEQYF. CDR3 nucleotide sequence: TGTGCCAGCAGTCGCTCGGGGTTAGGGTCCTACGAGCAGTACTTC.

This chain links TRBV28 with TRBJ1-5; 8 nucleotides match TRBD1. The CDR3 is made up of 13 amino acids. V lost 7 bases to trimming and J lost 5 bases; unmatched junction nucleotides: 4. The germline gives CDR1 MDHEN, CDR2 SYDVKM. The CDR3 DNA is TGTGCCAGCACCACAGGGGGATATCAGCCCCAGCATTTT. This translates into CASTTGGYQPQHF.

This chain links TRBV29-1 with TRBJ2-5; D is perhaps TRBD2 (6 bases). Trimming left V 7 bases short and J 2 bases short, with 14 bases between. Germline values: CDR1 SQVTM, CDR2 ANQGSEA. The CDR3 extends over 13 amino acids. CDR3 residues: CSGQSGGQETQYF. CDR3 coding DNA: TGCAGCGGACAGTCCGGAGGGCAAGAGACCCAGTACTTC. Full variable domain (missing parts from reference TRBV29-1 and TRBJ2-5): SAVISQKPSRDICQRGTSLTIQCQVDSQVTMMFWYRQQPGQSLTLIATANQGSEATYESGFVIDKFPISRPNLTFSTLTVSNMSPEDSSIYLCSGQSGGQETQYFGPGTRLLVL.